The text below deals with one TCR beta chain. Antigen specificity is unknown. Germline V CDR1 and CDR2: LGHNA, YNFKEQ. V shed 1 base and J shed 2 bases, with 16 bases lying between them. This CDR3 is built from 17 residues. This sample is drawn from a study of STAT3 mutations in large granular lymphocyte leukemia. Study results and caveats: Every T-LGLL patient had at least one immunodominant TCRbeta clonotype.

Produced via immunoSEQ multiplex PCR; TCRdb's table is partial and in-frame only. The data show 37,000 or so clones, roughly 84% seen once. Specimen: PBMCs. The sequence was collected from a human donor with T large granular lymphocyte leukemia. Some clones in this sample may be carry-over from other donors' samples. This sequence joins TRBV4-2 and TRBJ2-3, with TRBD2 as a possible D gene (6 bases). The CDR3 nucleotides are TGTGCCAGCAGCCAAGTTGGGGCGGGGACCTACACAGATACGCAGTATTTT. Amino acids: CASSQVGAGTYTDTQYF.